This TCR beta chain is from a study of siplizumab effects on memory and regulatory T cells. Study-wide points: It seemed that naive T cells were more diverse than memory cells and were major contributors to the alloresponse. Only a minority of proliferating CD4+ or CD8+ clones had an assignable naive or memory phenotype, with roughly 80-97% lacking one. Treg-derived clones made up an average of approximately 70% of mappable alloreactive CD4+ clones with siplizumab and 25% to 30% in controls.

The germline V and J ends were trimmed by 1 base and 2 bases, with 6 bases remaining between them. The CDR3 runs 13 residues. Germline CDR1 and CDR2: GTSNPN and SVGIG (reference sequence). Approximately 98,000 TCR templates per sample were assayed. Clones were read by immunoSEQ multiplex PCR, and TCRdb kept only the in-frame ones, dropping some. The sample lists fewer than 100,000 clones; 85% to 95% were seen once. Details on this clone: Its matching antigen is unknown.

J is TRBJ1-5 and V is TRBV30, with unresolved D. The TCR was taken from a human donor in good health. Specimen: non-Treg CD4+ T cells sorted from blood. CDR3 DNA sequence: TGTGCCTGGAGTGACCAGGGCAATCAGCCCCAGCATTTT. It specifies CAWSDQGNQPQHF.